This T cell receptor (beta chain) was found in a study of T cells in Graves' hyperthyroidism and ophthalmopathy. The CDR3 is made up of 12 amino acids. Trimming took 7 bases from V and 6 from J, leaving 12 bases between them. The V gene's germline CDR1 is MNHNS and CDR2 SASEGT. The sample holds many counts of this clonotype. A much more abundant neighbour one base away suggests this may be a read error. Amplification of TCR beta CDR3 regions was performed using RNA transcripts as template. Carried out on the TCR CDR3, a first-round RT-PCR used the HTBI primer set. In TCRdb, the multiplex PCR reads were re-called with MiXCR into one record per CDR3 protein. Among more than 300,000 distinct CDR3 sequences listed, approximately 18% were seen once.

The sequencing sample was made of blood. This chain uses TRBV6-1 with TRBJ1-2, with TRBD1 as a possible D gene (6 bases). This receptor was obtained from a woman younger than 45 with Graves' hyperthyroidism that later progressed to Graves' ophthalmopathy. CDR3 DNA: TGTGCCAGCAATGCAAACAGGGATGGCTACACCTTC. Translated, it gives CASNANRDGYTF.